This section outlines one T cell receptor (beta chain) sequence together with its context. These gene names are mouse names. The read gets to within 1 residue of the CDR3 end, and the germline J gene fills in the rest. V shed 2 bases, J shed 3 bases, and the junction held 2 bases outside the gene matches. The CDR3 has 15 residues. Germline V gives CDR1 SNHLY, CDR2 FYNGKV (reference sequence). The data derive from a study of tissue T cells after allogeneic stem cell transplantation. TCRdb keeps only in-frame clones here, not all; method: immunoSEQ multiplex PCR. The table has tens of thousands of clones, around 73% seen once.

The source is a pool of C57BL/6 mice in good health. The specimen sequenced was sorted cells pooled from one or two spleens. V gene TRBV3 combines with J gene TRBJ1-4; TRBD1 agrees at 8 bases. This CDR3 is CASSLRQGTNERLFF. The sequenced CDR3 bases are TGTGCCAGCAGCTTAAGACAGGGGACCAACGAAAGATTATTT. The full variable domain, rest sourced from reference TRBV3 and TRBJ1-4, is GPKVLQIPSHQIIDMGQMVTLNCDPVSNHLYFYWYKQILGQQMEFLVNFYNGKVMEKSKLFKDQFSVERPDGSYFTLKIQPTALEDSAVYFCASSLRQGTNERLFFGHGTKLSVL.